This T cell receptor beta chain emerged from a study of OX40 agonist ivuxolimab in advanced cancers. The sample holds a few counts of this clone. With 8 bases removed from V and 6 bases from J, the gap between germline ends came to 19 bases. CDR3 size: 14 residues. Per germline, CDR1 LNHDA and CDR2 SQIVND (reference sequence). Sequencing used immunoSEQ multiplex PCR; TCRdb keeps in-frame clones, though not all of them. The sample includes fewer than 65,000 clones, roughly 84% of them seen just once. The source is an adult with an advanced solid tumor such as melanoma, head and neck, liver or kidney cancer. Sequencing was performed on CD4+ or CD8+ T cells sorted from blood, taken in a trial of the OX40 agonist ivuxolimab. The chain links TRBV19 to TRBJ1-1, with D perhaps TRBD1 (6 bases). CDR3 protein: CASRTATKVSEAFF. The CDR3 region has the DNA TGTGCCAGTCGGACAGCAACGAAAGTATCTGAAGCTTTCTTT.